This TCR beta chain emerged from a study of T cell changes during pregnancy in multiple sclerosis. Method: immunoSEQ multiplex PCR; TCRdb's copy keeps in-frame clones and lacks some. The data hold fewer than 70,000 clones, with roughly 92% observed a single time. This material consisted of CD8+ T cells from peripheral blood mononuclear cells, taken in the third trimester of pregnancy. The sequence derives from a female donor in good health, enrolled as a control in a pregnancy study.

CDR3 nucleotide sequence: TGTGCCTGGAGCACGGACAGGGAAGTCTACGAGCAGTACTTC. Translation gives CAWSTDREVYEQYF. V gene TRBV30 combines with J gene TRBJ2-7; 8 nucleotides align to TRBD1. CDR1 and CDR2 (germline): GTSNPN, SVGIG (reference sequence). The CDR3 has 14 residues. The V segment lost 3 bases and the J segment 3 bases; nucleotides outside the gene matches: 7.